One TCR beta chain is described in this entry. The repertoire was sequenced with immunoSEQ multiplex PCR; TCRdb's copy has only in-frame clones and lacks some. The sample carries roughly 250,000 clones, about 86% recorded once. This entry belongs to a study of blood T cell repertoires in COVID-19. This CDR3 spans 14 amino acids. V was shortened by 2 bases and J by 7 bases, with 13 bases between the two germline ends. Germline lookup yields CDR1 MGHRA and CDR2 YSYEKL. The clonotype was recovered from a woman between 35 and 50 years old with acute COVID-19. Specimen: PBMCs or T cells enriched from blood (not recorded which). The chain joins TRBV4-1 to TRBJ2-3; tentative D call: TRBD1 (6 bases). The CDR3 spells CASSQTQGYNTQYF. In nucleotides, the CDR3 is TGCGCCAGCAGCCAAACACAGGGATACAATACGCAGTATTTT.